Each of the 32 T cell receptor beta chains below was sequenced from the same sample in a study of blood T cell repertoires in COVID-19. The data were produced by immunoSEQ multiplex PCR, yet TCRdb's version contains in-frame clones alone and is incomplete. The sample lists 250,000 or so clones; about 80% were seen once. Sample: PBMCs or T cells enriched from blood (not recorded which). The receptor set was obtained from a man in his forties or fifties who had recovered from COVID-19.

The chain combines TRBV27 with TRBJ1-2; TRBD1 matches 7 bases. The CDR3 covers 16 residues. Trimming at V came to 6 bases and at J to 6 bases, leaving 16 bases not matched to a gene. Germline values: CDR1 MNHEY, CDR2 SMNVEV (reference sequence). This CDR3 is CASRTGGRGKFNGYTF. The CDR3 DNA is TGTGCCAGCAGGACGGGTGGCAGGGGGAAATTCAATGGCTACACCTTC.

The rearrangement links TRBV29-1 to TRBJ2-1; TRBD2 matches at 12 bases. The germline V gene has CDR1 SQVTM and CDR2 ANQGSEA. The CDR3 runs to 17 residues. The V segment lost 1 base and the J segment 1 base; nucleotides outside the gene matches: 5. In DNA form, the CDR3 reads TGCAGCGTTGAAGGACTAGCGGGAGTCCAATCCTACAATGAGCAGTTCTTC. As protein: CSVEGLAGVQSYNEQFF.

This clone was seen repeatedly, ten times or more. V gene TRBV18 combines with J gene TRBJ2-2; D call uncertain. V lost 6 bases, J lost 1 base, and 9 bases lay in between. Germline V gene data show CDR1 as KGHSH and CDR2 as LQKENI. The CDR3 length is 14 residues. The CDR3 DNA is TGTGCCAGCTCCGGTACGGTGAACACCGGGGAGCTGTTTTTT. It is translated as CASSGTVNTGELFF.

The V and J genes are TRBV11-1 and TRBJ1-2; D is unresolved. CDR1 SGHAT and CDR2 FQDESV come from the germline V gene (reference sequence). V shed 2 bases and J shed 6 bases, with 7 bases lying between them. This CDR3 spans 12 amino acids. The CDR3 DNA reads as TGTGCCAGCAGCTTAAGCGGGAATGGCTACACCTTC. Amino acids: CASSLSGNGYTF.

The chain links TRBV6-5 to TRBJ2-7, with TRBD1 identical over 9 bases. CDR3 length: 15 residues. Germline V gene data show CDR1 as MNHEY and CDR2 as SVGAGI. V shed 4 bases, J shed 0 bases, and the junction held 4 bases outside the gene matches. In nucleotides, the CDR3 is TGTGCCAGCAGTTCCGGGACAGGGAGCTCCTACGAGCAGTACTTC. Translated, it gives CASSSGTGSSYEQYF.

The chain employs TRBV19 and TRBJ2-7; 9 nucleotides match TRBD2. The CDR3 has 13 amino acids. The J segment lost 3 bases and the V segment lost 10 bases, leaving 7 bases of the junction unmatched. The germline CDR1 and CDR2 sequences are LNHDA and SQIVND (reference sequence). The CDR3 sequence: CATQTSGLYEQYF. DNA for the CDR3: TGTGCCACCCAAACTAGCGGGCTCTACGAGCAGTACTTC.

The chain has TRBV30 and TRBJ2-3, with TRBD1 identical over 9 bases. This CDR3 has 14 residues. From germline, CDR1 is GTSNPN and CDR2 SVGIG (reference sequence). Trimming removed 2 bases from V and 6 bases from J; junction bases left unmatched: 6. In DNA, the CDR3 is TGTGCCTGGAGTTCCGGGACAGGGTCGGATACGCAGTATTTT. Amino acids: CAWSSGTGSDTQYF. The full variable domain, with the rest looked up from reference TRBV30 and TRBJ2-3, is SQTIHQWPATLVQPVGSPLSLECTVEGTSNPNLYWYRQAAGRGLQLLFYSVGIGQISSEVPQNLSASRPQDRQFILSSKKLLLSDSGFYLCAWSSGTGSDTQYFGPGTRLTVL.

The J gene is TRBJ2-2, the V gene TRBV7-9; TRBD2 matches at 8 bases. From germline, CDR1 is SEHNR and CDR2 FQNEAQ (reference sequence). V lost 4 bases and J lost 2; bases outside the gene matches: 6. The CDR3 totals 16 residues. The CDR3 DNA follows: TGTGCCAGCAGCTCCGGGCGGGGGGTTAACACCGGGGAGCTGTTTTTT. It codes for CASSSGRGVNTGELFF. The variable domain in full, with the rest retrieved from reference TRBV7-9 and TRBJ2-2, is DTGVSQNPRHKITKRGQNVTFRCDPISEHNRLYWYRQTLGQGPEFLTYFQNEAQLEKSRLLSDRFSAERPKGSFSTLEIQRTEQGDSAMYLCASSSGRGVNTGELFFGEGSRLTVL.

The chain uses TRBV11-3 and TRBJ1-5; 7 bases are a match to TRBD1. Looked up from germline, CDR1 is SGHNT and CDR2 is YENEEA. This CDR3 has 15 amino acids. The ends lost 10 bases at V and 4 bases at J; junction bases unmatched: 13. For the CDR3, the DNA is TGTGCCACCGATAACAGGGGCGTTTTTAATCAGCCCCAGCATTTT. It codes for CATDNRGVFNQPQHF.

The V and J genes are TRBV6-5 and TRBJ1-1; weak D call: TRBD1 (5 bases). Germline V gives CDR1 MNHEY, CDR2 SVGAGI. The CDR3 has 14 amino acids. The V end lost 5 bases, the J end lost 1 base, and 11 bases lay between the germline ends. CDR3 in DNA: TGTGCCAGCAGTCCCGGCGGGGGGAACACTGAAGCTTTCTTT. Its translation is CASSPGGGNTEAFF.

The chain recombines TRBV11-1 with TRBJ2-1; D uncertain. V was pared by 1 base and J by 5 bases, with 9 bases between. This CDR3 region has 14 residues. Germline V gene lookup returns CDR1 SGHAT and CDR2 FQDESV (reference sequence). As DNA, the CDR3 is TGTGCCAGCAGCTTAGTTACGGTTAACAATGAGCAGTTCTTC. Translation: CASSLVTVNNEQFF.

The CDR3 loop reads CASSPGQGTDTQYF. Written as DNA, the CDR3 is TGTGCCAGCAGCCCCGGACAGGGCACAGATACGCAGTATTTT. The chain uses TRBV7-3 and TRBJ2-3; 7 bases are a match to TRBD1. The CDR3 covers 14 residues. V dropped 5 bases and J dropped 1; count of bases not matched to a gene: 3. Looked up from germline, CDR1 is SGHTA and CDR2 is FQGTGA.

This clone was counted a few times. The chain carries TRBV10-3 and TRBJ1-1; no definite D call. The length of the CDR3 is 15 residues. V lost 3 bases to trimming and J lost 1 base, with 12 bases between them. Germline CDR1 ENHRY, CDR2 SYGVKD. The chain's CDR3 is CAISDQAAGNTEAFF. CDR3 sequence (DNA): TGTGCCATCAGTGACCAGGCCGCGGGGAACACTGAAGCTTTCTTT.

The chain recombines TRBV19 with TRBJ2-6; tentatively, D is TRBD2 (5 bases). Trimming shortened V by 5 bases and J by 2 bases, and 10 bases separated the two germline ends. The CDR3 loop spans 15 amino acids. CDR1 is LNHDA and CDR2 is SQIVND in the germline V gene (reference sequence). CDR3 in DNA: TGTGCCAGTAGTCGAGAGGGAACTGGGGCCAACGTCCTGACTTTC. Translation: CASSREGTGANVLTF.

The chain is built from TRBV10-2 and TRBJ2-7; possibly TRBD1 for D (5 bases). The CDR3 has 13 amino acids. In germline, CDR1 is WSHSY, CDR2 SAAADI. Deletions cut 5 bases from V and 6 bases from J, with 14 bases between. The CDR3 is CASSLDTLSEQYF. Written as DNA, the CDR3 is TGCGCCAGCAGTCTGGACACGTTAAGCGAGCAGTACTTC.

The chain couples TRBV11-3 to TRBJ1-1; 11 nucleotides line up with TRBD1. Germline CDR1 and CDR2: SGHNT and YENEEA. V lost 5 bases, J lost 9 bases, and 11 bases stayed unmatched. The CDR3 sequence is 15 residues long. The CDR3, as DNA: TGTGCCAGCAGCGAGAAAGGACAGGGGGCCGTCCAAGCTTTCTTT. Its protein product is CASSEKGQGAVQAFF.

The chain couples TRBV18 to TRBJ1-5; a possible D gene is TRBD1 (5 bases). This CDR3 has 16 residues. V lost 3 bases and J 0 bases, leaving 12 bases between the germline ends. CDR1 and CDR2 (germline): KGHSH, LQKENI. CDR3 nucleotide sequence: TGTGCCAGCTCACCCTGGGGCAGGGTTAGCAATCAGCCCCAGCATTTT. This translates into CASSPWGRVSNQPQHF.

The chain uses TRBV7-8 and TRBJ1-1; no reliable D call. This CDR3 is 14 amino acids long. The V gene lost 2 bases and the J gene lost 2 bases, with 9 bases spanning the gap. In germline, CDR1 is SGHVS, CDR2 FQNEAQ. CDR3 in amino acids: CASSLSRGNTEAFF. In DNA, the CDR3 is TGTGCCAGCAGCTTATCCCGAGGAAACACTGAAGCTTTCTTT.

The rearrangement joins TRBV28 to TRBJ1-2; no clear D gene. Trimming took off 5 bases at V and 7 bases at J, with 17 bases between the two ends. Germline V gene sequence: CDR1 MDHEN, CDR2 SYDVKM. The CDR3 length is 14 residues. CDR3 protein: CASSPLESFIGYTF. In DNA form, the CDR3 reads TGTGCCAGCAGTCCCCTTGAGAGTTTCATTGGCTACACCTTC.

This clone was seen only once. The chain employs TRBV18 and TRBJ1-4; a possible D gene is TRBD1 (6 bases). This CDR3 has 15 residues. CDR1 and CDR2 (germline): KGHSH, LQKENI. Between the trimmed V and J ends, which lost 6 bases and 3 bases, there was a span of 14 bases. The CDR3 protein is CASSRAGAANEKLFF. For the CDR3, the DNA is TGTGCCAGCTCCCGGGCAGGGGCGGCTAATGAAAAACTGTTTTTT.

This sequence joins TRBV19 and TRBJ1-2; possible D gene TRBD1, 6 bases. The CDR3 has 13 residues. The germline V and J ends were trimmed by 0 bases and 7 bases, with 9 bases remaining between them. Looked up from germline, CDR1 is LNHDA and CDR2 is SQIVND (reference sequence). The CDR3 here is CASSIETGFGYTF. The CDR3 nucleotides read TGTGCCAGTAGTATAGAAACAGGGTTTGGCTACACCTTC.

The CDR3 DNA reads as TGTGCCATCAGTGAGTCGAACAGCTATTATGGCTACACCTTC. It encodes CAISESNSYYGYTF. The V call is TRBV10-3, the J call TRBJ1-2; D gene uncertain. There are 14 residues in the CDR3. Germline V gene sequence: CDR1 ENHRY, CDR2 SYGVKD. With 0 bases removed from V and 5 bases from J, the gap between germline ends came to 10 bases.

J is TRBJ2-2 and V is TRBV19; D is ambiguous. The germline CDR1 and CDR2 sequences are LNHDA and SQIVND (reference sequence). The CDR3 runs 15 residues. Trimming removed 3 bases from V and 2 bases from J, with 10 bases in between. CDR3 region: CASSIGAVNTGELFF. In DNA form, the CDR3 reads TGTGCCAGTAGTATTGGTGCAGTTAACACCGGGGAGCTGTTTTTT.

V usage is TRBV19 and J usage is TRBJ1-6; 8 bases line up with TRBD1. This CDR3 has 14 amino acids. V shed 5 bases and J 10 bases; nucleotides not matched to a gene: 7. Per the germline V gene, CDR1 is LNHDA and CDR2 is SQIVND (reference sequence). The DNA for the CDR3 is TGTGCCAGTAGTTGGGACAGGCTTGGGTCACCCCTCCACTTT. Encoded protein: CASSWDRLGSPLHF.

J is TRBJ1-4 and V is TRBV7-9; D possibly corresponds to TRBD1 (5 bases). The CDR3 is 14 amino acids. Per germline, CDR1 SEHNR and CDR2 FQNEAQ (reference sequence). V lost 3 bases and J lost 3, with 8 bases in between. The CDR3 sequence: CASSFQGANEKLFF. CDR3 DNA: TGTGCCAGCAGCTTCCAGGGTGCTAATGAAAAACTGTTTTTT.

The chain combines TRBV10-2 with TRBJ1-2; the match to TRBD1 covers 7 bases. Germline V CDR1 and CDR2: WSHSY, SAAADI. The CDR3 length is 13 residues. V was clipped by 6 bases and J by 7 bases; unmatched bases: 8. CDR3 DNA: TGCGCCAGCAGGACAGGGACATCTTTTGGCTACACCTTC. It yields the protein CASRTGTSFGYTF.

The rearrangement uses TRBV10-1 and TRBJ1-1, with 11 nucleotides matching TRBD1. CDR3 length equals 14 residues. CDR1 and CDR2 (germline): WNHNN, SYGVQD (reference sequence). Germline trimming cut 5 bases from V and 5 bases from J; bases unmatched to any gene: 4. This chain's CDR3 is CASSSGQGGTEAFF. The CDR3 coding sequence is TGCGCCAGCAGTTCGGGACAGGGGGGTACTGAAGCTTTCTTT.

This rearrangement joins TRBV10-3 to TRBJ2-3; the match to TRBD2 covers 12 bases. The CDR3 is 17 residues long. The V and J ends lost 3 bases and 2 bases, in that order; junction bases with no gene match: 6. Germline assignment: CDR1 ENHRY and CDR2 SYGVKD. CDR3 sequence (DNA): TGTGCCATCAGTGATGCTGGACTAGCGGGGACCACAGATACGCAGTATTTT. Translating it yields CAISDAGLAGTTDTQYF.

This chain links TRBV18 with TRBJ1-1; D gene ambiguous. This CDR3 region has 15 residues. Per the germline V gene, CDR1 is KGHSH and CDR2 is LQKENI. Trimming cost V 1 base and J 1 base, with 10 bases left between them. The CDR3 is CASSPLPAENTEAFF. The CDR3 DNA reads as TGTGCCAGCTCACCACTCCCGGCGGAGAACACTGAAGCTTTCTTT.

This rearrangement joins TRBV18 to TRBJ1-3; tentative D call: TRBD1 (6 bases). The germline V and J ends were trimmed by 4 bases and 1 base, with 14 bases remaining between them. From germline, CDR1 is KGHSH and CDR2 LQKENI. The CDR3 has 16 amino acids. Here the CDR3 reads CASSQGRDTSGNTIYF. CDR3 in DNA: TGTGCCAGCTCACAGGGACGGGACACATCTGGAAACACCATATATTTT.

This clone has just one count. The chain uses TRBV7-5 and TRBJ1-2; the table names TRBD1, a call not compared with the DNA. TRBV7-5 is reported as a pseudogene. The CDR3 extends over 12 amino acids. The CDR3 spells CARADTNYGYTF. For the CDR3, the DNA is TGTGCCAGAGCGGACACTAACTATGGCTACACCTTC.

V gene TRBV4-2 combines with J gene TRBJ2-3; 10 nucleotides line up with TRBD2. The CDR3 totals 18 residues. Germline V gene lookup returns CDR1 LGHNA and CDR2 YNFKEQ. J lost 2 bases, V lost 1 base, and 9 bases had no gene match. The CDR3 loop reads CASSQGHPSGGFTDTQYF. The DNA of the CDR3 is TGTGCCAGCAGCCAAGGACACCCTAGCGGGGGATTCACAGATACGCAGTATTTT.